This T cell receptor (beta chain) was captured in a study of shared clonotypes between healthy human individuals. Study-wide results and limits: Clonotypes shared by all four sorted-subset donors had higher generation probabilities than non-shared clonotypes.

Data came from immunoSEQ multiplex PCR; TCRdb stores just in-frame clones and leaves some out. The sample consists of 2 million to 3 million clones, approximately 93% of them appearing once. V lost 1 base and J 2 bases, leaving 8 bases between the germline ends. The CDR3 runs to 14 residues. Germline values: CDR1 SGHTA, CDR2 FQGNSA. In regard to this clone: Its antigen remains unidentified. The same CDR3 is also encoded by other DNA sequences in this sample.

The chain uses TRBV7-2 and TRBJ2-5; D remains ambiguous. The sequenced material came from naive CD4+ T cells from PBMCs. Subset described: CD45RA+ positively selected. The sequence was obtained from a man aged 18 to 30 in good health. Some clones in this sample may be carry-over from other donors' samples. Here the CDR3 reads CASSLVLGQETQYF. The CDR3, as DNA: TGTGCCAGCAGCTTAGTGCTGGGTCAAGAGACCCAGTACTTC. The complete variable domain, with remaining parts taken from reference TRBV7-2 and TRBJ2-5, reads GAGVSQSPSNKVTEKGKDVELRCDPISGHTALYWYRQSLGQGLEFLIYFQGNSAPDKSGLPSDRFSAERTGGSVSTLTIQRTQQEDSAVYLCASSLVLGQETQYFGPGTRLLVL.